The clone carrying this T cell receptor (beta chain) was detected ten times or more. V was cut by 1 base and J by 7 bases, with 11 bases left in between. Germline CDR1 is SGHRS and CDR2 is YFSETQ. The CDR3 contains 14 residues. This record belongs to a study of regulatory T cells in long-lasting Graves disease. Construction of TCR beta libraries relied on iRepertoire HTBI primers and on Arm-PCR targeting CDR3 regions. One entry per CDR3 protein, called by TCRdb with MiXCR from the multiplex PCR reads. The data hold approximately 400,000 distinct CDR3 sequences, with 15% observed a single time. Time point: newly diagnosed GD, antithyroid drugs for less than 3 months. After RNA was extracted from PBMCs, the TCR library was made from it. The same data also contributed to another study, on T cells in Graves' hyperthyroidism and ophthalmopathy. That source reports: When the TCR CDR3 underwent first-round RT-PCR, the HTBI primer set was used. From stable hyperthyroidism, ophthalmopathy was separated by a 13 V-J model.

The starting material was peripheral blood mononuclear cells (PBMCs), obtained at new diagnosis, from a patient treated with antithyroid drugs. This rearrangement joins TRBV5-1 to TRBJ2-2, with a possible D match to TRBD2 (5 bases). The TCR comes from a woman younger than 45 with Graves disease. The CDR3 loop reads CASSLIGVYGELFF. The DNA of the CDR3 is TGCGCCAGCAGCTTGATCGGGGTCTACGGGGAGCTGTTTTTT.